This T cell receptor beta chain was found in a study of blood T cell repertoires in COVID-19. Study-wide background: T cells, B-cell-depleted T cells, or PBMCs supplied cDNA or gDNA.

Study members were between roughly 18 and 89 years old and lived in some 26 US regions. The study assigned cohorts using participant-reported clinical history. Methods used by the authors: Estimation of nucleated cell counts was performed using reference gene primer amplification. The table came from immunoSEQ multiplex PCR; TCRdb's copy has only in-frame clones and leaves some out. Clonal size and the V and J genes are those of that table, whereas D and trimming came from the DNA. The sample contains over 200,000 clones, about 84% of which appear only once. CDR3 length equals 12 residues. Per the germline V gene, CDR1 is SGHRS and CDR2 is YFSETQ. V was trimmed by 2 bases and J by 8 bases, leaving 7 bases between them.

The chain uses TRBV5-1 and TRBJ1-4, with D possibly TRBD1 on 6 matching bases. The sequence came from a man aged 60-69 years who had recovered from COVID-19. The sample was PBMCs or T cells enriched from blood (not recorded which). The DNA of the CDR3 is TGCGCCAGCAGCTTCAGGGGCGAAAAACTGTTTTTT. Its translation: CASSFRGEKLFF.